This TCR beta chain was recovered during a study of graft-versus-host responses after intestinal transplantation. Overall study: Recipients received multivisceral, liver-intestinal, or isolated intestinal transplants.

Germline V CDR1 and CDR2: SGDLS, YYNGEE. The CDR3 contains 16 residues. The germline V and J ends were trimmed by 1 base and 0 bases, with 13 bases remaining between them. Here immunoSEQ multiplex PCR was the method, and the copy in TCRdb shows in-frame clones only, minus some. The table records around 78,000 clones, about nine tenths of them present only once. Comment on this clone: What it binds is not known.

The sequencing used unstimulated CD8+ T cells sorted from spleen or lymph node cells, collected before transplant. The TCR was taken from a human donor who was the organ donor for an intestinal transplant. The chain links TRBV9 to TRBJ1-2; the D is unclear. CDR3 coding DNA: TGTGCCAGCAGCGTATCCCTTCTCGGCACTAACTATGGCTACACCTTC. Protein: CASSVSLLGTNYGYTF.